This T cell receptor beta chain was captured by sequencing in a study of cytomegalovirus exposure and HLA in healthy donors. General observations from the study: Reportedly, fewer N-insertions than the approximately 680-donor mean appeared in an Asian-associated ancestry cluster in a later analysis. V- and J-gene trimming of TCR beta was linked (in a later analysis) to a missense DCLRE1C variant. Sequencing depth across donors, presence/absence analyses assumed, was roughly uniform.

This PCR relied on a set of 60 Vbeta primers and 13 Jbeta primers. Clones were read by immunoSEQ multiplex PCR, and TCRdb kept only the in-frame ones, dropping some. The data show 130,000 to 150,000 clones, approximately 80% seen once. V lost 5 bases, J lost 7 bases, and 1 base stayed unmatched. The CDR3 covers 10 residues. Germline loops: CDR1 DFQATT, CDR2 SNEGSKA (reference sequence). About this clone itself: What it binds is unknown.

The specimen sequenced was PBMCs. The TCR was taken from a man aged 35 to 55 in good health and CMV-seropositive. The chain recombines TRBV20-1 with TRBJ2-5; TRBD2 agrees at 7 bases. The DNA of the CDR3 is TGCAGTGCTCGGGGGGTGACCCAGTACTTC. Residues: CSARGVTQYF.